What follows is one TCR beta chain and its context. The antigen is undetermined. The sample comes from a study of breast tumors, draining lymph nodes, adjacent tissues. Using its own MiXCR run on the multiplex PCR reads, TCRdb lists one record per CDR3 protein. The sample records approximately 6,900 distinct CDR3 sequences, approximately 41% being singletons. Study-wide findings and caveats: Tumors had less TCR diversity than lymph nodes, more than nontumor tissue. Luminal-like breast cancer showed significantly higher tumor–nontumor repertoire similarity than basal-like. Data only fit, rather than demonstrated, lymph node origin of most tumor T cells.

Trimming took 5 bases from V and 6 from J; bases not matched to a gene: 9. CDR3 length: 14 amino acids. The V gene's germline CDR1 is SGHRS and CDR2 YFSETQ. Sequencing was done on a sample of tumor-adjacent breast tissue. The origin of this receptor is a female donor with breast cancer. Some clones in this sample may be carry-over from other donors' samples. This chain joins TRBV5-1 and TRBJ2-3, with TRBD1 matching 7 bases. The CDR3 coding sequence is TGCGCCAGCAGTGAGGGGGCGAGGACGGATACGCAGTATTTT. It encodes CASSEGARTDTQYF.